This paragraph reports one TCR beta chain. Sequencing used immunoSEQ multiplex PCR; TCRdb keeps in-frame clones, though not all of them. The sample records over 60,000 clones, around 85% being singletons. The time point denotes: after neoadjuvant nivolumab, at surgical resection. These newly diagnosed stage II-IVA oral cavity squamous cell carcinoma patients had no prior systemic or radiation treatment. After removal of 0 bases from V and 6 bases from J, the junction contained 6 bases not matched to a gene. Per germline, CDR1 SGHRS and CDR2 YFSETQ. This CDR3 has 15 amino acids. The sample originates from a study of neoadjuvant anti-PD-1 for oral cavity cancer.

The chain joins TRBV5-1 to TRBJ2-1; TRBD2 matches at 7 bases. The sample here was PBMCs, taken after nivolumab (anti-PD-1) treatment. The TCR originated in a person between 35 and 79 years old with oral cavity squamous cell carcinoma. The CDR3 DNA sequence: TGCGCCAGCAGCTTGGAGACTAGCCCACTCAATGAGCAGTTCTTC. Amino acids: CASSLETSPLNEQFF. Variable domain in full (rest from reference TRBV5-1 and TRBJ2-1): KAGVTQTPRYLIKTRGQQVTLSCSPISGHRSVSWYQQTPGQGLQFLFEYFSETQRNKGNFPGRFSGRQFSNSRSEMNVSTLELGDSALYLCASSLETSPLNEQFFGPGTRLTVL.